This TCR beta chain was recovered during a study of somatic mutations in cytotoxic T cells in rheumatoid arthritis (dated by TCRdb to 2017 to 2019). Concerning the study at large: Patient peripheral blood (about 31 ml EDTA) was drawn right after diagnosis and before any treatment started. Median age was essentially the same in the patient group and the control group. Some T-cell populations stained with V beta antibodies were sorted by flow on a FACSAria II or Sony SH800 to nearly 100% purity, with sorted V beta1+ cells additionally subjected to TCRB sequencing. The study asked whether expanded CD8+ T-cell clones in newly diagnosed, untreated rheumatoid arthritis carry somatic mutations, and used TCRB deep sequencing to characterize clonality. A total of about 67 rheumatoid arthritis patients and some 18 healthy controls underwent TCRB deep sequencing.

As regards this clone: Its antigen target is currently unknown. Per-base quality was not reported, and no clone a single base away is much larger than it.

CDR1 and CDR2 are read off the germline V gene (reference sequence) as SGHKS and YYEKEE. The CDR3, cysteine through phenylalanine, is 14 amino acids long. Only the CDR3 part of the read is kept: 42 bases, read in frame from the first base. V is cut back by 3 bases and J by 1 base, with 3 bases in the junction unmatched. On an AutoMACS, CD4+ and CD8+ cells were isolated via positive magnetic bead selection, and their purity was verified by flow cytometry. Clonal expansions were first screened by flow cytometry with a TCR V beta antibody panel, then characterized by TCRB deep sequencing of sorted CD8+ fractions. Isolation of peripheral blood mononuclear cells was done through Ficoll-Paque PLUS density gradient separation. Nucleospin Tissue or Tissue XS kits were used to extract DNA from CD4-enriched, CD8-enriched or PBMC samples, and a Qubit 2.0 fluorometer was used for quantification. Overall study outcomes, separate from this receptor: The slight underrepresentation of TRBV07 in patients was not corrected for multiple comparisons. Rheumatoid arthritis patients and age-matched healthy controls did not significantly differ in CD8+ T-cell clonality. In about an eighth of the roughly 65 patients, more than 20% of CD8+ cells belonged to the largest CD8+ clone, while several identical CD8+ TCRB sequences were shared between blood and synovial fluid. CD8+ clonality increased with age in patients (Spearman r of about 0.45) but not in healthy controls. It was unknown which antigens the expanded CD8+ clones targeted, and their absence from virus-specific databases did not exclude viral specificity.

Sequencing of TCRB CDR3 was done on genomic DNA with the immunoSEQ assay. On the study's bioinformatics: When patient CD8+ clones exceeding 1% were checked against published virus-specific TCRB sequences, only a few matched. Nothing other than productive TCRB rearrangements was included in the analyses. A clone was defined by a unique TCRB CDR3 sequence, and clonality was computed as a productive clonality index based on Shannon entropy. Repertoire overlap for a pair of samples was computed from each clone's template counts relative to total templates per sample. A correlation with a Spearman r of more than 0.6 was found between V-gene usage by flow cytometry and V-gene usage by TCRB sequencing. TCRdb re-hosts the immuneACCESS table, in-frame sequences only. Its copies lack some clones; in the studies checked, an unresolved V gene accounts for under half of them, and the cause for the rest is not known. D and trimming were read from the DNA, whereas the V and J calls and clone size are those reported in that table. This sample is represented by 8,000 or so clones; about 77% of them were singletons. In total, the top ten clones hold about 40% of the sample.

The sequence is built from TRBV5-5 and TRBJ1-1, with TRBD1 matching 7 junction bases. The TCR sequence derives from an adult with rheumatoid arthritis. Specimen: CD8+ T cells sorted from blood. The DNA reads as follows: TGTGCCAGCAGCTGGTGGGACAGGAACACTGAAGCTTTCTTT. Its protein reads: CASSWWDRNTEAFF.